This T cell receptor (beta chain) emerged from a study of blood T cell repertoires in COVID-19. The germline V and J ends were trimmed by 11 bases and 1 base, with 15 bases remaining between them. Germline CDR1 and CDR2: MNHEY and SMNVEV (reference sequence). This CDR3 is 13 amino acids long. Assay used: immunoSEQ multiplex PCR; TCRdb lists only in-frame clones, some missing. The table includes about 40,000 clones, roughly 89% detected once. V is TRBV27 and J is TRBJ2-7; maybe TRBD1 (5 bases). Sequenced sample: peripheral blood. The TCR was taken from a human donor in a cohort sampled during active COVID-19. CDR3 sequence (DNA): TGTGCCGCGGCAGAAGGGGCATCCTACGAGCAGTACTTC. This encodes CAAAEGASYEQYF.